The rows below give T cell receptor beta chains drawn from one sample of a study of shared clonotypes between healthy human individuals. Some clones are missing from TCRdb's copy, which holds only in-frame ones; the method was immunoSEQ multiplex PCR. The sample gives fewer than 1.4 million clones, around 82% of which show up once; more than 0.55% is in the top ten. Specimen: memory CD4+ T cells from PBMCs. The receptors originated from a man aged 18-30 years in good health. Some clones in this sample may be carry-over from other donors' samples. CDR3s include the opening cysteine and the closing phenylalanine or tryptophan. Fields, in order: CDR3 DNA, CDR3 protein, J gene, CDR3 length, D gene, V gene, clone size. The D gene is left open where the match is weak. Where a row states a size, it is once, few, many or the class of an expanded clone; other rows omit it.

CDR3nt: TGTGCCAGCAACCCCCGACCAGCGGGAGGGAACCTAGCCAAAAACATTCAGTACTTC
CDR3aa: CASNPRPAGGNLAKNIQYF
j_gene: TRBJ2-4
len: 19
d_gene: TRBD2
v_gene: TRBV2
abundance: .

CDR3nt: TGCAGCGTAGTACAGGGGGCCAGCTCTGGAAACACCATATATTTT
CDR3aa: CSVVQGASSGNTIYF
j_gene: TRBJ1-3
len: 15
d_gene: TRBD1
v_gene: TRBV29-1
abundance: .

CDR3nt: TGTGCCAGCAGCTTATTCGACCAGGGTGGCTACACCTTC
CDR3aa: CASSLFDQGGYTF
j_gene: TRBJ1-2
len: 13
d_gene: .
v_gene: TRBV7-2
abundance: .

CDR3nt: TGTGCCAGCTCACCCGACAGGGGTCCAGGCTACACCTTC
CDR3aa: CASSPDRGPGYTF
j_gene: TRBJ1-2
len: 13
d_gene: TRBD1
v_gene: TRBV18
abundance: .

CDR3nt: TGCGCCAGCGGGGGAGTTTCTGGGGCCAACGTCCTGACTTTC
CDR3aa: CASGGVSGANVLTF
j_gene: TRBJ2-6
len: 14
d_gene: .
v_gene: TRBV5-1
abundance: .

CDR3nt: TGTGCCAGCAGCTTCCGGGACTATTCTCAAGAGACCCAGTACTTC
CDR3aa: CASSFRDYSQETQYF
j_gene: TRBJ2-5
len: 15
d_gene: TRBD2
v_gene: TRBV9
abundance: .

CDR3nt: TGTGCCAGCAGCTTTCAGAGGGAAGAGACCCAGTACTTC
CDR3aa: CASSFQREETQYF
j_gene: TRBJ2-5
len: 13
d_gene: .
v_gene: TRBV7-8
abundance: .

CDR3nt: TGTGCCAGCAGCCTATCAAACACTGAAGCTTTCTTT
CDR3aa: CASSLSNTEAFF
j_gene: TRBJ1-1
len: 12
d_gene: .
v_gene: TRBV11-2
abundance: .

CDR3nt: TGCGCCAGCAGCTTGGTAGCGGGCTCATACAATGAGCAGTTCTTC
CDR3aa: CASSLVAGSYNEQFF
j_gene: TRBJ2-1
len: 15
d_gene: TRBD2
v_gene: TRBV5-1
abundance: .

CDR3nt: TGCGCCAGCAGCCTTGGGTTGGCATTAGGGGCAGAGACCCAGTACTTC
CDR3aa: CASSLGLALGAETQYF
j_gene: TRBJ2-5
len: 16
d_gene: .
v_gene: TRBV5-1
abundance: .

CDR3nt: TGCGCCTACCCCGGCCCCGCAGGAATTCAGTACTTC
CDR3aa: CAYPGPAGIQYF
j_gene: TRBJ2-4
len: 12
d_gene: .
v_gene: TRBV23-1
abundance: .

CDR3nt: TGTGCCAGCAGTTCCGGGGACCTGGGCTCGTATACGCAGTATTTT
CDR3aa: CASSSGDLGSYTQYF
j_gene: TRBJ2-3
len: 15
d_gene: .
v_gene: TRBV27
abundance: .

CDR3nt: TGCGCCAGCAGCCCTCGACGGACTGAAGACGTCTCCAGGGAGACCCAGTACTTC
CDR3aa: CASSPRRTEDVSRETQYF
j_gene: TRBJ2-5
len: 18
d_gene: .
v_gene: TRBV5-1
abundance: few

CDR3nt: TGTGCCAGCAGTGATTCTGGCTGGACTGAAGCTTTCTTT
CDR3aa: CASSDSGWTEAFF
j_gene: TRBJ1-1
len: 13
d_gene: .
v_gene: TRBV2
abundance: .

CDR3nt: TGCGCCAGCAGGGTTGGAGCGGGAGAAGAGACCCAGTACTTC
CDR3aa: CASRVGAGEETQYF
j_gene: TRBJ2-5
len: 14
d_gene: TRBD2
v_gene: TRBV5-1
abundance: .

CDR3nt: TGTGCCAGCAGTCCCCCGGGAACCGGGGAGCTGTTTTTT
CDR3aa: CASSPPGTGELFF
j_gene: TRBJ2-2
len: 13
d_gene: .
v_gene: TRBV28
abundance: few

CDR3nt: TGTGCCAGCAGCTTAGGCGGACAGGGGGCCGGGGAGCTGTTTTTT
CDR3aa: CASSLGGQGAGELFF
j_gene: TRBJ2-2
len: 15
d_gene: TRBD1
v_gene: TRBV7-3
abundance: .

CDR3nt: TGTGCCAGCAGTTTACCGAGAAGGGACACTGAAGCTTTCTTT
CDR3aa: CASSLPRRDTEAFF
j_gene: TRBJ1-1
len: 14
d_gene: .
v_gene: TRBV28
abundance: .

CDR3nt: TGCAGTGGAGGGTTCGGAGAGACCCAGTACTTC
CDR3aa: CSGGFGETQYF
j_gene: TRBJ2-5
len: 11
d_gene: .
v_gene: TRBV20-1
abundance: .

CDR3nt: TGCGCCAGCAGCCTGGACGCTAGCAATCAGCCCCAGCATTTT
CDR3aa: CASSLDASNQPQHF
j_gene: TRBJ1-5
len: 14
d_gene: .
v_gene: TRBV5-1
abundance: .

CDR3nt: TGCAGCGTCCTCACGCCCAACCGGGAAAAACTGTTTTTT
CDR3aa: CSVLTPNREKLFF
j_gene: TRBJ1-4
len: 13
d_gene: .
v_gene: TRBV29-1
abundance: .

CDR3nt: TGTGCCAGCAGCTTAGAACTAGCGGGAGGGCCAACGCAGTATTTT
CDR3aa: CASSLELAGGPTQYF
j_gene: TRBJ2-3
len: 15
d_gene: TRBD2
v_gene: TRBV7-2
abundance: many

CDR3nt: TGCAGCGTGGGGACTAGCGGGAGCAGGGACAATGAGCAGTTCTTC
CDR3aa: CSVGTSGSRDNEQFF
j_gene: TRBJ2-1
len: 15
d_gene: TRBD2
v_gene: TRBV29-1
abundance: .

CDR3nt: TGTGCCAGCAGCGTAGGGGCTAGCGGGAGTCCTAGCACAGATACGCAGTATTTT
CDR3aa: CASSVGASGSPSTDTQYF
j_gene: TRBJ2-3
len: 18
d_gene: TRBD2
v_gene: TRBV9
abundance: .

CDR3nt: TGCGCCACCAAAGTTAACAGGGAGACTGAAGCTTTCTTT
CDR3aa: CATKVNRETEAFF
j_gene: TRBJ1-1
len: 13
d_gene: .
v_gene: TRBV5-1
abundance: .

CDR3nt: TGTGCCAGCAGCTCGACCCGGGGTCAGCCCCAGCATTTT
CDR3aa: CASSSTRGQPQHF
j_gene: TRBJ1-5
len: 13
d_gene: .
v_gene: TRBV27
abundance: .

CDR3nt: TGTGCCAGCAGCCCTAGCGGGAGCCCAAGCTACGAGCAGTACTTC
CDR3aa: CASSPSGSPSYEQYF
j_gene: TRBJ2-7
len: 15
d_gene: TRBD2
v_gene: TRBV28
abundance: few

CDR3nt: TGTGCCAGCAGTACAGGGGTCGGCACTGAAGCTTTCTTT
CDR3aa: CASSTGVGTEAFF
j_gene: TRBJ1-1
len: 13
d_gene: TRBD1
v_gene: TRBV6-5
abundance: .

CDR3nt: TGTGCCAGCAGCTCACAGGAAGGCTATGGCTACACCTTC
CDR3aa: CASSSQEGYGYTF
j_gene: TRBJ1-2
len: 13
d_gene: .
v_gene: TRBV5-4
abundance: .

CDR3nt: TGTGCCAGCAGCCATCCGAGGGGCCGCACAGATACGCAGTATTTT
CDR3aa: CASSHPRGRTDTQYF
j_gene: TRBJ2-3
len: 15
d_gene: .
v_gene: TRBV7-9
abundance: .

CDR3nt: TGTGCCAGCAGCTTGGGGTGGCAGGGGGCGGGAGAGACCCAGTACTTC
CDR3aa: CASSLGWQGAGETQYF
j_gene: TRBJ2-5
len: 16
d_gene: TRBD1
v_gene: TRBV7-9
abundance: once

CDR3nt: TGTGCCAGTAGTTTAAGGACAGGGGATCAGCCCCAGCATTTT
CDR3aa: CASSLRTGDQPQHF
j_gene: TRBJ1-5
len: 14
d_gene: TRBD1
v_gene: TRBV19
abundance: .

CDR3nt: TGTGCCAGCGGCCCGAGAGACACCATATATTTT
CDR3aa: CASGPRDTIYF
j_gene: TRBJ1-3
len: 11
d_gene: .
v_gene: TRBV28
abundance: .

CDR3nt: TGTGCCAGCTCACCAAGGGCAGGGGCTGACACCGGGGAGCTGTTTTTT
CDR3aa: CASSPRAGADTGELFF
j_gene: TRBJ2-2
len: 16
d_gene: .
v_gene: TRBV18
abundance: few

CDR3nt: TGCGCCAGCAGCTTGGCCCAGGAGGGACGGGGGGAGCTGTTTTTT
CDR3aa: CASSLAQEGRGELFF
j_gene: TRBJ2-2
len: 15
d_gene: .
v_gene: TRBV5-1
abundance: .

CDR3nt: TGTGCCAGCAGCTTAATAGGACCCCACGGGGAGCAGTACTTC
CDR3aa: CASSLIGPHGEQYF
j_gene: TRBJ2-7
len: 14
d_gene: .
v_gene: TRBV7-2
abundance: .

CDR3nt: TGCGCCAGCAGAAAGGACAGACCCCCTAGCTATGGCTACACCTTC
CDR3aa: CASRKDRPPSYGYTF
j_gene: TRBJ1-2
len: 15
d_gene: .
v_gene: TRBV5-1
abundance: .

CDR3nt: TGCAGCGTCCAGAGTTTCCGGGGGGAGGGTGGCTACACCTTC
CDR3aa: CSVQSFRGEGGYTF
j_gene: TRBJ1-2
len: 14
d_gene: .
v_gene: TRBV29-1
abundance: .

CDR3nt: TGCGCCAGCAGCTTAAGACAGGGACAAGAGACCCAGTACTTC
CDR3aa: CASSLRQGQETQYF
j_gene: TRBJ2-5
len: 14
d_gene: TRBD1
v_gene: TRBV5-1
abundance: few

CDR3nt: TGTGCCTGGAGAGTACTAACAGGGGCCAACTATGGCTACACCTTC
CDR3aa: CAWRVLTGANYGYTF
j_gene: TRBJ1-2
len: 15
d_gene: TRBD1
v_gene: TRBV30
abundance: .

CDR3nt: TGTGCCAGCAGCTATCCGACAGCGAACACTGAAGCTTTCTTT
CDR3aa: CASSYPTANTEAFF
j_gene: TRBJ1-1
len: 14
d_gene: .
v_gene: TRBV13
abundance: few

CDR3nt: TGTGCCAGCTCCCGATTATCAGCTGGCACAGATACGCAGTATTTT
CDR3aa: CASSRLSAGTDTQYF
j_gene: TRBJ2-3
len: 15
d_gene: .
v_gene: TRBV18
abundance: few

CDR3nt: TGTGCCAGCAGCGTAGATGGACTAGCGGGAGGGGTCCAGTTCTTC
CDR3aa: CASSVDGLAGGVQFF
j_gene: TRBJ2-1
len: 15
d_gene: TRBD2
v_gene: TRBV9
abundance: .